This T cell receptor beta chain was sequenced in a study of CD8+CD57+ T cells in acquired aplastic anemia. For the study at large: Sequencing produced an average of approximately 11 million reads per healthy donor for CD4+ cells.

This clonotype has more than one count but fewer than ten. TCR beta VDJ and CDR3 were profiled, and genomic DNA was the template. Using its own MiXCR run on the reads, TCRdb lists one record per CDR3 protein. This repertoire shows roughly 420,000 distinct CDR3 sequences, 55% to 75% found once; its top ten account for 3.5% to 4.5%. Germline V CDR1 and CDR2: MGHDK, SYGVNS. Trimming removed 3 bases at V and 4 bases at J, with 25 bases between. This CDR3 has 19 amino acids. The sequence derives from a human donor in good health, serving as a control. J is TRBJ2-1 and V is TRBV25-1, with D tentatively TRBD1 or TRBD2 (5 bases each). The source material was sorted CD4+, CD8+, or CD8+CD57+ T cells (not recorded which) from PBMCs. Here the CDR3 reads CASSDGRGEVSAGYNEQFF. The CDR3 DNA reads TGTGCCAGCAGTGATGGAAGGGGAGAGGTATCGGCAGGGTACAATGAGCAGTTCTTC.